This T cell receptor beta chain appears in the sequencing data of a study of Graves' ophthalmopathy and Graves' hyperthyroidism. About the study: Hyperthyroidism is called stable when no ophthalmopathy develops within 18 months of follow-up. Study-wide results and caveats: Appearing in blood as well were most expanded thyroid clonotypes above 0.001 frequency.

Amplified TCR beta CDR3 regions were obtained using RNA transcripts as template. First-round RT-PCR relied on HTBI primers, and a second-round multiplex PCR came next. TCRdb re-called the multiplex PCR reads with MiXCR, one entry per CDR3 protein. The sample has around 1,200,000 distinct CDR3 sequences, roughly two fifths seen once. CDR1 and CDR2 (germline): ENHRY, SYGVKD. The CDR3 extends over 15 amino acids. V gave up 6 bases and J gave up 2 bases; unmatched junction bases: 7. In its sample, this clonotype was seen many times. The antigen remains unidentified. Material: peripheral blood or thyroid tissue (not recorded which). This receptor was obtained from an adult man with Graves' hyperthyroidism. The chain couples TRBV10-3 to TRBJ2-7; 10 bases are shared with TRBD2. CDR3 in DNA: TGTGCCATCAGCGCAACTAGCGGGGTAACCTACGAGCAGTACTTC. Its protein is CAISATSGVTYEQYF.